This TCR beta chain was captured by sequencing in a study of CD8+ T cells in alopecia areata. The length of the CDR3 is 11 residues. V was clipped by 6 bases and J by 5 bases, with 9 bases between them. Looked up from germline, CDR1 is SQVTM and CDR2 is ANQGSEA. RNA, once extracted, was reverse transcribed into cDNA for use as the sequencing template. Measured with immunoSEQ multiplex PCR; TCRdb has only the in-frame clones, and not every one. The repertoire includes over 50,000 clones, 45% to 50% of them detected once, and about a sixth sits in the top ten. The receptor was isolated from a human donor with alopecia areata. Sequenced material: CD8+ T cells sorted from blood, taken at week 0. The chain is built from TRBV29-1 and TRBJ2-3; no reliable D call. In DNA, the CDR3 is TGCAGCGTGACGGACGGAGATACGCAGTATTTT. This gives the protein CSVTDGDTQYF.